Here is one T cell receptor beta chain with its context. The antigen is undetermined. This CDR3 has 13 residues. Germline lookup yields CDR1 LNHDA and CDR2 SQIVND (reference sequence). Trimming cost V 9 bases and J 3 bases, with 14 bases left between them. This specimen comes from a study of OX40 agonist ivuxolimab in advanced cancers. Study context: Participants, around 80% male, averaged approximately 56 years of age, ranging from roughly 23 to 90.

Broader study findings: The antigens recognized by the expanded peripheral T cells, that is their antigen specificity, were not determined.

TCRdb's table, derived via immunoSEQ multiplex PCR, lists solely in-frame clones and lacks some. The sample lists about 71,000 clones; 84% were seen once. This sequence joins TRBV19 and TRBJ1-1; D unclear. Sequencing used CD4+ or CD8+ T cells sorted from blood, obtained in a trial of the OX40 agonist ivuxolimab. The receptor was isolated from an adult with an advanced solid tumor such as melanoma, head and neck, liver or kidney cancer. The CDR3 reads CASRSQRDTEAFF. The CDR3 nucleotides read TGTGCCAGCCGGTCACAGCGGGACACTGAAGCTTTCTTT.